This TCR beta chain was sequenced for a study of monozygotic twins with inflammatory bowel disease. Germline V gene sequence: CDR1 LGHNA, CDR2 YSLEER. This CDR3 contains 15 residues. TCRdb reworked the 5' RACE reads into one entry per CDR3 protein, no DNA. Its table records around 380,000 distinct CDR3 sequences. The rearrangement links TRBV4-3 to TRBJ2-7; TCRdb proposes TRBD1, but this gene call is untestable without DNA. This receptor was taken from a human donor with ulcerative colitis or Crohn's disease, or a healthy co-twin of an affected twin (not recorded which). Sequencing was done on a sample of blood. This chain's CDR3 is CASSQTGMGAYEQYF.